The 28 T cell receptor beta chains presented below share a single source sample, sequenced in a study of blood T cell repertoires in COVID-19. TCRdb's table, derived via immunoSEQ multiplex PCR, lists solely in-frame clones and lacks some. The sample holds nearly 350,000 clones, 87% seen once. The material sequenced was peripheral blood. The receptors were sampled from a woman between 50 and 59 years old with COVID-19, enrolled during active disease.

J is TRBJ2-7 and V is TRBV7-3, with 11 bases identical to TRBD2. The CDR3 runs to 15 residues. Germline V gives CDR1 SGHTA, CDR2 FQGTGA. Germline trimming cut 5 bases from V and 4 bases from J; bases unmatched to any gene: 7. In DNA form, the CDR3 reads TGTGCCAGCAGCCTCCTAGCGGGAGGTATGTACGAGCAGTACTTC. This gives the protein CASSLLAGGMYEQYF.

The count of this clone is one. Different DNA sequences within this sample yield the same CDR3. J is TRBJ2-1 and V is TRBV11-2; 13 bases fit TRBD2. The CDR3 consists of 16 residues. V was pared by 5 bases and J by 4 bases, with 5 bases of the junction left unmatched. Germline lookup yields CDR1 SGHAT and CDR2 FQNNGV. This chain's CDR3 is CASSPTTSGRYNEQFF. The CDR3, as DNA: TGTGCCAGCAGCCCTACGACTAGCGGGAGGTACAATGAGCAGTTCTTC. Full variable domain (outside the CDR3, taken from reference TRBV11-2 and TRBJ2-1): EAGVAQSPRYKIIEKRQSVAFWCNPISGHATLYWYQQILGQGPKLLIQFQNNGVVDDSQLPKDRFSAERLKGVDSTLKIQPAKLEDSAVYLCASSPTTSGRYNEQFFGPGTRLTVL.

The V call is TRBV13, the J call TRBJ2-7, with 7 bases fitting TRBD2. Germline CDR1 reads PRHDT; CDR2 reads FYEKMQ (reference sequence). The ends lost 3 bases at V and 3 bases at J; junction bases unmatched: 5. The CDR3 has 14 residues. The DNA of the CDR3 is TGTGCCAGCAGCTTCCGGGGGGAGTACTACGAGCAGTACTTC. The encoded protein is CASSFRGEYYEQYF.

Of note for this clone: The sample has other DNA sequences that encode this CDR3 too. The rearrangement uses TRBV5-4 and TRBJ1-2; tentative D call: TRBD1 (5 bases). This CDR3 comprises 13 residues. Germline lookup yields CDR1 SGHNT and CDR2 YYREEE (reference sequence). V was pared by 0 bases and J by 5 bases, with 8 bases between. The CDR3, as DNA: TGTGCCAGCAGCTTGGCCGGGGGTTATGGCTACACCTTC. Its translation is CASSLAGGYGYTF. Full variable domain (rest looked up from reference TRBV5-4 and TRBJ1-2): ETGVTQSPTHLIKTRGQQVTLRCSSQSGHNTVSWYQQALGQGPQFIFQYYREEENGRGNFPPRFSGLQFPNYSSELNVNALELDDSALYLCASSLAGGYGYTFGSGTRLTVV.

The chain links TRBV10-3 to TRBJ2-2; D not certain. Germline V gene sequence: CDR1 ENHRY, CDR2 SYGVKD. V lost 6 bases to trimming and J lost 1 base, with 9 bases between them. CDR3 length: 14 amino acids. The CDR3 loop is CAIRAQQNTGELFF. The CDR3 DNA reads TGTGCCATCAGAGCACAGCAGAACACCGGGGAGCTGTTTTTT.

The chain recombines TRBV7-8 with TRBJ2-3; D might be TRBD2 (5 bases). The CDR3 loop spans 16 amino acids. Germline loops: CDR1 SGHVS, CDR2 FQNEAQ. V was clipped by 0 bases and J by 4 bases, with 14 bases between them. CDR3 coding DNA: TGTGCCAGCAGCTTAGCGGGATGGAGGACGGCAGATACGCAGTATTTT. Translating it yields CASSLAGWRTADTQYF.

The chain carries TRBV3-1 (or the pseudogene TRBV3-2) and TRBJ2-3, with 8 bases fitting TRBD2. This CDR3 is 16 amino acids long. J lost 4 bases, V lost 1 base, and 7 bases had no gene match. The germline V gene encodes CDR1 LGHDT and CDR2 YNNKEL (reference sequence). The CDR3 coding sequence is TGTGCCAGCAGCCAAGGGACTAGCTCTGTTTCAGATACGCAGTATTTT. Residues: CASSQGTSSVSDTQYF.

The chain carries TRBV5-6 and TRBJ2-5; 7 nucleotides match TRBD1. The germline CDR1 and CDR2 sequences are SGHDT and YYEEEE. The V gene end was trimmed by 1 base and the J gene end by 7 bases; junction bases not matched to a gene: 4. The length of the CDR3 is 13 residues. The CDR3 loop reads CASSLYRGATQYF. The DNA of the CDR3 is TGTGCCAGCAGCTTGTACAGGGGAGCGACCCAGTACTTC.

This clone was detected once. The V gene is TRBV23-1, the J gene TRBJ1-5; D gene uncertain. TRBV23-1 is filed as an ORF, its function uncertain. V was cut by 7 bases and J by 2 bases, with 15 bases left in between. The CDR3 runs to 15 residues. The CDR3 protein is CASNRTEGGNQPQHF. Here the CDR3 DNA reads TGCGCCAGCAACCGGACGGAGGGAGGCAATCAGCCCCAGCATTTT.

The chain recombines TRBV30 with TRBJ1-1; D unclear. CDR1 is GTSNPN and CDR2 is SVGIG in the germline V gene (reference sequence). The ends were cut back, 5 bases at V and 0 bases at J, with 7 bases in the middle. The CDR3 runs 12 residues. CDR3 in DNA: TGTGCCTGGGCGCGATTGAACACTGAAGCTTTCTTT. Amino acid sequence: CAWARLNTEAFF.

This clone has a handful of counts. The genes are TRBV19 and TRBJ1-5; D is uncertain. Germline CDR1 LNHDA, CDR2 SQIVND (reference sequence). V shed 7 bases and J shed 3 bases, with 16 bases lying between them. The CDR3 sequence is 15 residues long. The CDR3 region has the DNA TGTGCCAGTACCCGAGGGCAGCCCAACAATCAGCCCCAGCATTTT. Amino acid sequence: CASTRGQPNNQPQHF.

The chain recombines TRBV6-6 with TRBJ1-2; D might be TRBD1 (6 bases). Germline V gives CDR1 MNHNY, CDR2 SVGAGI (reference sequence). The CDR3 has 15 amino acids. Trimming shortened V by 4 bases and J by 1 base, and 13 bases separated the two germline ends. The DNA of the CDR3 is TGTGCCAGCAGTTCCACGGACAGAAGTAACTATGGCTACACCTTC. This gives the protein CASSSTDRSNYGYTF.

The V call is TRBV21-1, the J call TRBJ2-4; the table's D gene call, TRBD2, was not cross checked with the DNA. TRBV21-1 is a documented pseudogene. The CDR3 covers 14 residues. The CDR3 coding sequence is TGTGCCAGGAAGACGGAGATAGCCAAAAACATTCAGTACTTC. Protein: CARKTEIAKNIQYF.

The V gene is TRBV27, the J gene TRBJ2-1; 9 nucleotides align to TRBD2. Germline lookup yields CDR1 MNHEY and CDR2 SMNVEV (reference sequence). V was pared by 6 bases and J by 9 bases, with 15 bases of the junction left unmatched. The CDR3 totals 16 residues. The CDR3 is CASSLRAGGLSSEQFF. The CDR3 DNA follows: TGTGCCAGCAGCCTAAGAGCGGGAGGTCTATCTAGTGAGCAGTTCTTC.

The chain couples TRBV30 to TRBJ1-2; 10 bases fit TRBD1. Trimming removed 3 bases from V and 4 bases from J; junction bases left unmatched: 8. From germline, CDR1 is GTSNPN and CDR2 SVGIG (reference sequence). The CDR3 is 15 amino acids. For the CDR3, the DNA is TGTGCCTGGAGGACAGGGGGCCGATTGGTCTATGGCTACACCTTC. Translating it yields CAWRTGGRLVYGYTF.

This rearrangement joins TRBV19 to TRBJ1-5; D uncertain. The CDR3 spans 14 residues. V lost 7 bases and J lost 12, with 22 bases in between. CDR1 LNHDA and CDR2 SQIVND come from the germline V gene (reference sequence). The CDR3 DNA follows: TGTGCCAGTAACTCGGCAGGTGGTTTTGAACTCCAGCATTTT. This sequence encodes CASNSAGGFELQHF.

The chain recombines TRBV5-6 with TRBJ2-7, with TRBD2 matching 11 bases. Trimming took 5 bases from V and 0 from J; bases not matched to a gene: 1. The germline CDR1 and CDR2 sequences are SGHDT and YYEEEE. This CDR3 is 14 amino acids long. CDR3 coding DNA: TGTGCCAGCAGTACTAGCGGGAGCTCCTACGAGCAGTACTTC. This codes for CASSTSGSSYEQYF. Combining the CDR3 with reference TRBV5-6 and TRBJ2-7 gives the whole variable domain DAGVTQSPTHLIKTRGQQVTLRCSPKSGHDTVSWYQQALGQGPQFIFQYYEEEERQRGNFPDRFSGHQFPNYSSELNVNALLLGDSALYLCASSTSGSSYEQYFGPGTRLTVT.

This chain uses TRBV19 with TRBJ1-2, with a weak D call TRBD1 (5 bases). The ends were cut back, 3 bases at V and 5 bases at J, with 16 bases in the middle. CDR1 LNHDA and CDR2 SQIVND come from the germline V gene (reference sequence). The CDR3 covers 15 residues. The CDR3 is CASSIPGGAWYGYTF. CDR3 DNA sequence: TGTGCCAGTAGTATCCCTGGCGGGGCCTGGTATGGCTACACCTTC.

V and J are TRBV2 and TRBJ1-1; 7 bases agree with TRBD1. V shed 6 bases and J 4 bases; nucleotides not matched to a gene: 5. CDR3 length: 13 amino acids. Per germline, CDR1 SNHLY and CDR2 FYNNEI. The CDR3 DNA sequence: TGTGCCAGCAGGCCCCAGGGGGGCACTGAAGCTTTCTTT. Translating gives CASRPQGGTEAFF.

In nucleotides, the CDR3 is TGTGCCAGCAGCCCCCTCGCCGGCGGGAACACCGGGGAGCTGTTTTTT. Its protein is CASSPLAGGNTGELFF. The chain carries TRBV7-8 and TRBJ2-2, with no clear D. Germline loops: CDR1 SGHVS, CDR2 FQNEAQ. The CDR3 extends over 16 amino acids. The germline V and J ends were trimmed by 5 bases and 1 base, with 14 bases remaining between them. Full variable domain (outside the CDR3, taken from reference TRBV7-8 and TRBJ2-2): GAGVSQSPRYKVAKRGQDVALRCDPISGHVSLFWYQQALGQGPEFLTYFQNEAQLDKSGLPSDRFFAERPEGSVSTLKIQRTQQEDSAVYLCASSPLAGGNTGELFFGEGSRLTVL.

The chain uses TRBV10-3 and TRBJ2-7; 8 nucleotides line up with TRBD1. Trimming at V came to 0 bases and at J to 7 bases, leaving 8 bases not matched to a gene. CDR1 and CDR2 (germline): ENHRY, SYGVKD. The CDR3 loop spans 15 amino acids. The CDR3 DNA follows: TGTGCCATCAGTGAGTCCGGGACAGGCCTTGGGGAGCAGTACTTC. Translating gives CAISESGTGLGEQYF.

The chain is built from TRBV30 and TRBJ1-5; maybe TRBD1 (5 bases). Germline V gene data show CDR1 as GTSNPN and CDR2 as SVGIG (reference sequence). This CDR3 spans 14 amino acids. The germline V and J ends were trimmed by 1 base and 5 bases, with 12 bases remaining between them. This CDR3 is CAWSAGRVDQPQHF. The CDR3 DNA follows: TGTGCCTGGAGTGCTGGCAGGGTGGATCAGCCCCAGCATTTT.

The chain combines TRBV30 with TRBJ2-1; 10 bases align to TRBD2. Trimming took 8 bases from V and 10 from J; bases not matched to a gene: 17. The CDR3 consists of 15 residues. The V gene's germline CDR1 is GTSNPN and CDR2 SVGIG (reference sequence). The CDR3 here is CARGASGSFFQEQFF. The CDR3 region has the DNA TGTGCCCGGGGGGCTAGCGGGAGTTTCTTTCAGGAGCAGTTCTTC.

This chain links TRBV9 with TRBJ1-6; 8 bases are a match to TRBD1. V gave up 3 bases and J gave up 7 bases; unmatched junction bases: 6. Germline assignment: CDR1 SGDLS and CDR2 YYNGEE. This CDR3 is built from 15 residues. DNA for the CDR3: TGTGCCAGCAGCGCGTTAACAGGGGGGAATTCACCCCTCCACTTT. It yields the protein CASSALTGGNSPLHF.

This clone was seen once. The chain is built from TRBV7-8 and TRBJ2-1; 8 bases line up with TRBD2. The V gene's germline CDR1 is SGHVS and CDR2 FQNEAQ. Losses at the gene ends were 5 bases for V and 2 bases for J; bases not matched to a gene: 2. This CDR3 spans 14 amino acids. CDR3 loop: CASSPGGAYNEQFF. CDR3 DNA: TGTGCCAGCAGCCCCGGGGGGGCCTACAATGAGCAGTTCTTC. The whole variable domain, filled in from reference TRBV7-8 and TRBJ2-1, reads GAGVSQSPRYKVAKRGQDVALRCDPISGHVSLFWYQQALGQGPEFLTYFQNEAQLDKSGLPSDRFFAERPEGSVSTLKIQRTQQEDSAVYLCASSPGGAYNEQFFGPGTRLTVL.

The V gene is TRBV4-3, the J gene TRBJ2-7; D unresolved. Germline CDR1 reads LGHNA; CDR2 reads YSLEER. V lost 0 bases and J lost 2, with 11 bases in between. The CDR3 contains 15 residues. The CDR3, as DNA: TGCGCCAGCAGCCAAGAATTCGCTAGAGCCTACGAGCAGTACTTC. It yields the protein CASSQEFARAYEQYF.

J is TRBJ2-3 and V is TRBV7-2; D is perhaps TRBD2 (6 bases). CDR1 SGHTA and CDR2 FQGNSA come from the germline V gene. The CDR3 is 14 amino acids. V lost 6 bases to trimming and J lost 2 bases, with 12 bases between them. As DNA, the CDR3 is TGTGCCAGCAGGGCGGGACCGAACACAGATACGCAGTATTTT. This codes for CASRAGPNTDTQYF.

This sequence joins TRBV15 and TRBJ1-5; D unclear. This CDR3 has 14 residues. V was cut by 0 bases and J by 1 base, with 4 bases left in between. Germline CDR1 is LNHNV and CDR2 is YYDKDF (reference sequence). DNA for the CDR3: TGTGCCACCAGCAGAGATTTAAGCAATCAGCCCCAGCATTTT. The encoded protein is CATSRDLSNQPQHF.